This T cell receptor (beta chain) was documented in a study of Ad26.COV2.S vaccination and SARS-CoV-2 variants. V was pared by 10 bases and J by 2 bases, with 11 bases between. Germline CDR1 reads MNHEY; CDR2 reads SMNVEV (reference sequence). The CDR3 is 12 residues long. Regarding treatment: 15 to 20 received Ad26.COV2.S at low or high dose, single or two shots; 5 received placebo; per-sample allocation not given. Specimen acquisition occurred on day 63 following the initial vaccine or placebo injection. TCRdb keeps only in-frame clones here, not all; method: immunoSEQ multiplex PCR. Of around 320,000 clones in the sample, about nine tenths were seen once.

The sequence came from a person between 18 and 60 years old who received the Ad26.COV2.S COVID-19 vaccine or a placebo. The specimen was peripheral blood, collected in a trial of Ad26.COV2.S vaccine versus placebo. This chain links TRBV27 with TRBJ1-2; no clear D. CDR3 amino acids: CATLDGNYGYTF. Here the CDR3 DNA reads TGTGCCACCCTAGACGGGAACTATGGCTACACCTTC.